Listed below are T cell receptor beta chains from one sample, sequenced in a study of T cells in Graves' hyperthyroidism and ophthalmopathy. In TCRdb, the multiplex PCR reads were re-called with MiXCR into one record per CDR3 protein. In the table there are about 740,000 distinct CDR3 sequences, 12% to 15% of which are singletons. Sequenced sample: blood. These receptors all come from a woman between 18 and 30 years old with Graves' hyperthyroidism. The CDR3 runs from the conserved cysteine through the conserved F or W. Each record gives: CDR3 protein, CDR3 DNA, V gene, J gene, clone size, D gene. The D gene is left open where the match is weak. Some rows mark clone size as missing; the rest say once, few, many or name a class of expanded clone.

CASSKYGLAGGENEQFF	TGTGCCAGCAGTAAGTACGGGCTAGCGGGAGGAGAAAATGAGCAGTTCTTC	TRBV2	TRBJ2-1	.	TRBD2
CSVYRQGGNTEAFF	TGCAGCGTTTATCGACAGGGTGGAAACACTGAAGCTTTCTTT	TRBV29-1	TRBJ1-1	many	TRBD1
CATRSPSLGYEQFF	TGTGCCACCAGGTCCCCCTCACTTGGATATGAGCAGTTCTTC	TRBV15	TRBJ2-1	.	.
CASSTSGTNYGYTF	TGTGCCAGTAGTACCTCCGGGACTAACTATGGCTACACCTTC	TRBV19	TRBJ1-2	.	.
CASSLRGSTSGNTIYF	TGTGCCAGCAGCTTAAGAGGGAGCACCTCTGGAAACACCATATATTTT	TRBV7-9	TRBJ1-3	few	.
CASSTLSHTGVSGASYNEQFF	TGTGCCAGCAGTACCCTGTCCCACACAGGGGTGAGCGGGGCCTCCTACAATGAGCAGTTCTTC	TRBV12-3/TRBV12-4	TRBJ2-1	.	.
CASTMGQFGYTF	TGTGCCAGTACCATGGGGCAGTTTGGCTACACCTTC	TRBV19	TRBJ1-2	.	.
CASSHPWTSGSEQFF	TGTGCCAGCAGTCACCCTTGGACTAGCGGCAGTGAGCAGTTCTTC	TRBV6-2/TRBV6-3	TRBJ2-1	few	TRBD2
CSELHWGARNTEAFF	TGCAGCGAACTCCACTGGGGGGCTAGGAACACTGAAGCTTTCTTT	TRBV29-1	TRBJ1-1	.	.
CASSSIGTSGRAQYF	TGTGCCAGCAGCAGCATCGGGACTAGCGGGAGGGCCCAGTACTTC	TRBV7-9	TRBJ2-5	many	TRBD2
CASSTGPQGETQYF	TGTGCCAGCAGCACCGGACCCCAGGGCGAGACCCAGTACTTC	TRBV7-3	TRBJ2-5	few	.
CASFPSGDEQYF	TGTGCCAGCTTTCCCAGCGGGGATGAGCAGTACTTC	TRBV2	TRBJ2-7	.	TRBD2
CASSVSGTQSVSPLHF	TGCGCCAGCAGCGTATCCGGGACACAGAGCGTTTCACCCCTCCACTTT	TRBV5-1	TRBJ1-6	few	.
CASSPEGSGTDTQYF	TGTGCCAGCAGCCCCGAAGGGAGTGGCACAGATACGCAGTATTTT	TRBV11-2	TRBJ2-3	many	.
CATSDLRAAETQYF	TGTGCCACCAGTGATTTGCGTGCGGCAGAGACCCAGTACTTC	TRBV24-1	TRBJ2-5	many	.
CASSSRTGGEKLFF	TGTGCCAGCAGCTCTAGGACAGGGGGTGAAAAACTGTTTTTT	TRBV9	TRBJ1-4	few	TRBD1
CASRGDRWLSYEQYF	TGTGCCAGTAGGGGGGACAGGTGGCTTTCCTACGAGCAGTACTTC	TRBV19	TRBJ2-7	few	TRBD1
CASLVWSRDYEQYF	TGTGCCAGCCTAGTATGGAGCCGGGATTACGAGCAGTACTTC	TRBV2	TRBJ2-7	many	.
CASSVKASGGADNEQFF	TGTGCCAGCAGCGTAAAGGCATCGGGAGGGGCGGACAATGAGCAGTTCTTC	TRBV9	TRBJ2-1	.	TRBD2
CASSIRETQYF	TGTGCCAGCAGCATCCGGGAGACCCAGTACTTC	TRBV6-2/TRBV6-3	TRBJ2-5	many	.
CASSFGGAWQPQHF	TGTGCCAGCAGTTTCGGAGGGGCTTGGCAGCCCCAGCATTTT	TRBV12-3/TRBV12-4	TRBJ1-5	few	.